This is a list of T cell receptor beta chains from one sample in a study of blood T cell repertoires in COVID-19. TCRdb's copy holds only in-frame clones and misses some; the assay was immunoSEQ multiplex PCR. Of more than 300,000 clones listed, approximately 89% are singletons. The sequenced material came from peripheral blood. The source of these receptors is a woman between 18 and 29 years old who had recovered from COVID-19. CDR3s include the opening cysteine and the closing phenylalanine or tryptophan. D genes are given only for firm matches. Size is omitted from some rows. Given values are once, few, many or a class for expanded clones.

NA	TRBV7-6	NA	TRBJ2-1	CASSPAGVRAYNEQFF	TGTGCCAGCAGCCCAGCGGGCGTAAGGGCCTACAATGAGCAGTTCTTC
few	TRBV12-3/TRBV12-4	NA	TRBJ1-1	CASSTWWTEAFF	TGTGCCAGCAGTACTTGGTGGACTGAAGCTTTCTTT
once	TRBV19	TRBD2	TRBJ2-3	CASSTPTSGRTDTQYF	TGTGCCAGTAGTACTCCGACTAGCGGGAGGACAGATACGCAGTATTTT
NA	TRBV19	NA	TRBJ1-2	CASSILAESNYGYTF	TGTGCCAGTAGTATTCTGGCAGAATCTAACTATGGCTACACCTTC
NA	TRBV11-3	NA	TRBJ1-2	CASSSRVGVVDYGYTF	TGTGCCAGCAGCTCCCGGGTGGGAGTAGTCGACTATGGCTACACCTTC
NA	TRBV19	NA	TRBJ2-3	CASSMKRASRNTQYF	TGTGCCAGTAGTATGAAGCGGGCATCGAGGAATACGCAGTATTTT
NA	TRBV7-2	NA	TRBJ2-2	CASSLRVAASTGELFF	TGTGCCAGCAGCTTACGAGTGGCGGCTTCCACCGGGGAGCTGTTTTTT
NA	TRBV30	NA	TRBJ1-5	CAWSVKGNQPQHF	TGTGCCTGGAGTGTAAAGGGGAATCAGCCCCAGCATTTT
NA	TRBV7-9	NA	TRBJ1-2	CASSFGEFGYTF	TGTGCCAGCAGCTTTGGGGAGTTTGGCTACACCTTC
NA	TRBV18	TRBD1	TRBJ2-3	CASSPNQQGAGTDTQYF	TGTGCCAGCTCACCTAACCAACAGGGGGCCGGCACAGATACGCAGTATTTT
once	TRBV10-3	NA	TRBJ1-2	CAISVDSNYGYTF	TGTGCCATCAGTGTAGACAGCAACTATGGCTACACCTTC
NA	TRBV6-5	NA	TRBJ1-2	CASSYTVRGVDGYTF	TGTGCCAGCAGTTATACAGTTCGGGGTGTAGACGGCTACACCTTC
NA	TRBV30	NA	TRBJ2-1	CAWRTANWDEQFF	TGTGCCTGGCGGACAGCAAATTGGGATGAGCAGTTCTTC
NA	TRBV27	TRBD1	TRBJ2-1	CASSSRRQGASNEQFF	TGTGCCAGCAGTTCTCGACGACAGGGGGCGAGCAATGAGCAGTTCTTC
NA	TRBV28	NA	TRBJ2-1	CASSLTRGWVAEASGSYNEQFF	TGTGCCAGCAGTTTAACCCGGGGGTGGGTAGCGGAGGCTTCTGGCTCCTACAATGAGCAGTTCTTC
NA	TRBV19	NA	TRBJ1-2	CASSQVANYGYTF	TGTGCCAGTAGCCAGGTTGCTAACTATGGCTACACCTTC
once	TRBV11-3	TRBD2	TRBJ2-1	CASSLGSGASGLSEQFF	TGTGCCAGCAGCTTAGGGTCTGGGGCTAGCGGTCTGTCTGAGCAGTTCTTC
NA	TRBV5-1	NA	TRBJ1-4	CASSHLLGATNEKLFF	TGCGCCAGCAGCCACCTATTAGGAGCAACTAATGAAAAACTGTTTTTT
NA	TRBV19	NA	TRBJ2-1	CASTSRYNEQFF	TGTGCCAGTACTAGCCGCTACAATGAGCAGTTCTTC
NA	TRBV7-9	NA	TRBJ2-2	CASSLAAGKNTGELFF	TGTGCCAGCAGCTTAGCGGCGGGAAAGAATACCGGGGAGCTGTTTTTT
NA	TRBV6-2/TRBV6-3	NA	TRBJ1-1	CASSYSIQATEAFF	TGTGCCAGCAGTTACTCGATTCAGGCGACTGAAGCTTTCTTT
NA	TRBV10-3	TRBD1	TRBJ2-3	CAISDTPGTGGRTDTQYF	TGTGCCATCAGTGATACTCCCGGGACAGGGGGCCGCACAGATACGCAGTATTTT
NA	TRBV29-1	NA	TRBJ2-2	CSVVVTGGELFF	TGCAGCGTTGTGGTAACGGGCGGGGAGCTGTTTTTT
NA	TRBV5-1	TRBD2	TRBJ2-1	CASSHGLDEDNEQFF	TGCGCCAGCAGCCACGGACTAGATGAAGACAATGAGCAGTTCTTC
NA	TRBV14	TRBD2	TRBJ2-1	CASSHYSGSRADEQFF	TGTGCCAGCAGCCACTATAGCGGGAGTAGAGCGGATGAGCAGTTCTTC
NA	TRBV7-2	NA	TRBJ2-4	CASSLDSSRNIQYF	TGTGCCAGCAGCTTAGACTCATCCAGGAACATTCAGTACTTC
NA	TRBV20-1	NA	TRBJ2-5	CSASRQEGLGETQYF	TGCAGTGCTAGTCGGCAAGAGGGTTTAGGAGAGACCCAGTACTTC
NA	TRBV5-4	NA	TRBJ2-3	CASSSAGPPDTQYF	TGTGCCAGCAGCTCCGCGGGCCCCCCAGATACGCAGTATTTT
NA	TRBV25-1	TRBD2	TRBJ2-1	CASSEVSGRANEQFF	TGTGCCAGCAGTGAAGTGAGCGGGAGGGCCAATGAGCAGTTCTTC
NA	TRBV6-5	NA	TRBJ1-5	CASSKTGTRQPQHF	TGTGCCAGCAGTAAAACAGGGACGCGGCAGCCCCAGCATTTT
NA	TRBV5-1	TRBD2	TRBJ2-1	CASSSGLAGVYNEQFF	TGCGCCAGCAGCTCAGGACTAGCGGGAGTTTACAATGAGCAGTTCTTC
once	TRBV7-9	NA	TRBJ1-2	CASTTGPYGYTF	TGTGCCAGCACGACAGGCCCCTATGGCTACACCTTC
NA	TRBV18	NA	TRBJ1-2	CASSPARDTTNYGYTF	TGTGCCAGCTCACCAGCACGGGACACCACTAACTATGGCTACACCTTC
NA	TRBV4-1	NA	TRBJ1-5	CASSRPEARGQPQHF	TGCGCCAGCAGCCGACCTGAGGCGCGGGGACAGCCCCAGCATTTT
once	TRBV11-2	NA	TRBJ1-1	CASSPLSRTEAFF	TGTGCCAGCAGCCCACTCTCTCGGACAGAAGCTTTCTTT
NA	TRBV10-1	TRBD1	TRBJ1-1	CASSDPGQEAFF	TGCGCCAGCAGTGACCCGGGACAGGAAGCTTTCTTT
NA	TRBV19	NA	TRBJ1-6	CASSTKSSYNSPLHF	TGTGCCAGTAGTACCAAGAGCTCCTATAATTCACCCCTCCACTTT
NA	TRBV10-2	NA	TRBJ2-1	CASSTLNNEQFF	TGCGCCAGCAGCACATTAAACAATGAGCAGTTCTTC
NA	TRBV10-3	TRBD1	TRBJ1-1	CAISPNRDRGYNTEAFF	TGTGCCATCAGTCCAAACCGGGACAGGGGATACAACACTGAAGCTTTCTTT
once	TRBV19	NA	TRBJ2-2	CASSIDRPTTGTGELFF	TGTGCCAGTAGTATAGATCGGCCCACCACGGGCACCGGGGAGCTGTTTTTT
NA	TRBV20-1	NA	TRBJ1-2	CSAVQGSGYTF	TGCAGTGCAGTTCAGGGGAGTGGCTACACCTTC
NA	TRBV11-3	TRBD2	TRBJ2-1	CASSLEAGDPYNEQFF	TGTGCCAGCAGCTTAGAAGCGGGAGACCCCTACAATGAGCAGTTCTTC
NA	TRBV4-1	NA	TRBJ1-5	CASSQERDSQPQHF	TGCGCCAGCAGCCAAGAGAGAGACAGTCAGCCCCAGCATTTT
NA	TRBV6-1	TRBD2	TRBJ2-5	CASSEWHGGAGGPQETQYF	TGTGCCAGCAGTGAATGGCATGGAGGAGCGGGGGGACCCCAAGAGACCCAGTACTTC
NA	TRBV6-6	NA	TRBJ1-5	CASSYSTESNQPQHF	TGTGCCAGCAGTTACTCGACTGAAAGCAATCAGCCCCAGCATTTT
NA	TRBV11-3	TRBD1	TRBJ2-2	CASRRQGSSTGELFF	TGTGCCAGCAGACGACAGGGGAGTAGCACCGGGGAGCTGTTTTTT
NA	TRBV6-2/TRBV6-3	TRBD2	TRBJ2-3	CASSAGLAGVDTQYF	TGTGCCAGCAGTGCCGGACTAGCGGGAGTGGATACGCAGTATTTT
NA	TRBV4-1	TRBD2	TRBJ2-1	CASSQVLGTNNEQFF	TGCGCCAGCAGCCAAGTCCTCGGGACTAATAATGAGCAGTTCTTC
few	TRBV7-9	TRBD1	TRBJ1-2	CASSSRTGRYGYTF	TGTGCCAGCAGCTCCAGGACAGGGAGGTATGGCTACACCTTC
NA	TRBV28	TRBD1	TRBJ2-1	CASSYSGGWGYNEQFF	TGTGCCAGCAGTTATTCAGGGGGCTGGGGGTACAATGAGCAGTTCTTC
NA	TRBV12-5	NA	TRBJ1-2	CASGLLVGSWGGDGYTF	TGTGCTAGTGGTTTGCTCGTTGGGTCGTGGGGGGGAGATGGCTACACCTTC
NA	TRBV5-4	TRBD2	TRBJ2-1	CASSLKREVTYNEQFF	TGTGCCAGCAGCTTAAAGCGGGAGGTGACCTACAATGAGCAGTTCTTC
NA	TRBV11-3	TRBD2	TRBJ2-2	CASSPSGTNTGELFF	TGTGCCAGCAGCCCTAGCGGGACAAACACCGGGGAGCTGTTTTTT
NA	TRBV27	TRBD2	TRBJ2-2	CASVAGGGTGELFF	TGTGCCAGCGTAGCGGGAGGAGGGACCGGGGAGCTGTTTTTT